The rows below give T cell receptor beta chains drawn from one sample of a study of cytomegalovirus exposure and HLA in healthy donors. Generated by immunoSEQ multiplex PCR, the TCRdb table keeps only in-frame clones and is missing some. The table lists approximately 160,000 clones, about 76% of them singletons, with about 2.4% in the top ten. Material: PBMCs. Receptors originate from a woman between 40 and 55 years old in good health and CMV-seropositive. The CDR3 runs from the conserved cysteine through the conserved F or W. The D gene is left open where the match is weak. Only part of the rows carry a size: once, few, many, or a class if the clone is expanded.

V gene	clone size	J gene	D gene	CDR3 protein	CDR3 DNA
TRBV13	.	TRBJ1-3	.	CASSLGRTENTIYF	TGTGCCAGCAGCTTAGGACGGACTGAAAACACCATATATTTT
TRBV5-6	.	TRBJ2-7	.	CASSLGGGPHEQYF	TGTGCCAGCAGCTTGGGGGGGGGCCCTCACGAGCAGTACTTC
TRBV18	.	TRBJ2-7	TRBD1	CASSLPGTGIYEQYF	TGTGCCAGCTCACTTCCCGGGACAGGGATATACGAGCAGTACTTC
TRBV7-9	.	TRBJ2-7	.	CSSSLSGFEQYF	TGTTCCAGCAGCTTATCAGGGTTTGAGCAGTACTTC
TRBV7-9	few	TRBJ2-7	.	CASSLDQGSRHEQYF	TGTGCCAGCAGCTTAGACCAGGGGAGTCGCCACGAGCAGTACTTC
TRBV7-9	.	TRBJ1-1	.	CASSSRGGGHTEAFF	TGTGCCAGCAGCTCAAGGGGGGGAGGGCACACTGAAGCTTTCTTT
TRBV5-4	once	TRBJ2-3	TRBD2	CASSPGTSGGARAGTQYF	TGTGCCAGCAGCCCTGGGACTAGCGGGGGGGCTCGGGCTGGTACGCAGTATTTT
TRBV19	once	TRBJ1-5	.	CASSIEGATQPQHF	TGTGCCAGTAGTATAGAGGGGGCGACTCAGCCCCAGCATTTT
TRBV9	few	TRBJ1-4	.	CASSVGDSPREKLFF	TGTGCCAGCAGCGTAGGTGACAGTCCTAGGGAAAAACTGTTTTTT
TRBV9	.	TRBJ1-4	TRBD1	CASSVQGTANEKLFF	TGTGCCAGCAGCGTCCAAGGGACAGCTAATGAAAAACTGTTTTTT
TRBV21-1	few	TRBJ1-1	.	CASSKGKSGQLNTEAFF	TGTGCCAGCAGCAAAGGGAAGTCGGGACAGCTGAACACTGAAGCTTTCTTT
TRBV27	.	TRBJ2-2	.	CASSLGQITGELFF	TGTGCCAGCAGTTTAGGACAGATCACCGGGGAGCTGTTTTTT
TRBV6-6	.	TRBJ1-2	.	CASSYSGGGYGYTF	TGTGCCAGCAGTTACTCTGGGGGCGGGTATGGCTACACCTTC
TRBV5-1	.	TRBJ1-1	TRBD1	CASSSGQGATEAFF	TGCGCCAGCAGCTCAGGACAGGGGGCGACTGAAGCTTTCTTT
TRBV2	.	TRBJ1-1	.	CASSVRGNTEAFF	TGTGCCAGCAGTGTTAGGGGGAACACTGAAGCTTTCTTT
TRBV4-1	medium-sized	TRBJ2-4	TRBD1	CASSHSRDRGNIQYF	TGCGCCAGCAGCCACTCCAGGGACAGGGGCAACATTCAGTACTTC
TRBV10-3	once	TRBJ1-2	TRBD1	CAIQDRGVYGYTF	TGTGCCATACAGGACAGGGGTGTCTATGGCTACACCTTC
TRBV7-9	.	TRBJ1-1	TRBD1	CASSLGQQNTEAFF	TGTGCCAGCAGCTTGGGACAGCAGAACACTGAAGCTTTCTTT
TRBV18	.	TRBJ1-2	.	CASSPSDGANYGYTF	TGTGCCAGCTCACCAAGCGACGGGGCTAACTATGGCTACACCTTC
TRBV7-6	.	TRBJ1-3	.	CASSSLPNSGNTIYF	TGTGCCAGCAGCTCCCTACCTAACTCTGGAAACACCATATATTTT
TRBV30	.	TRBJ1-2	TRBD1	CAWTRDRNNYGYTF	TGTGCCTGGACGAGGGACAGGAATAACTATGGCTACACCTTC
TRBV9	.	TRBJ2-7	TRBD2	CASSVGLWSGGASGKNEQYF	TGTGCCAGCAGCGTAGGTTTGTGGAGCGGGGGGGCCTCAGGGAAGAACGAGCAGTACTTC